These 30 T cell receptor beta chains originate from one sample sequenced in a study of a mutant IDH1 vaccine in newly diagnosed glioma. Time point reported: baseline, week 1 (first vaccination visit). Indicated treatment: pre-vaccination baseline after standard-of-care therapy. Sequencing was performed with immunoSEQ multiplex PCR; in TCRdb, only in-frame clones are kept and a portion is missing. The repertoire holds some 56,000 clones, with more than 90% as singletons. The source material was PBMCs, sampled from a glioma patient treated with radiotherapy, temozolomide or both. The source of these receptors is a man aged 45 to 65 with glioma.

This chain uses TRBV5-6 with TRBJ1-2; D uncertain. V lost 4 bases and J lost 4, with 17 bases in between. The germline V gene has CDR1 SGHDT and CDR2 YYEEEE. The CDR3 extends over 15 amino acids. The CDR3 sequence: CASSLGVGVSYGYTF. The DNA for the CDR3 is TGTGCCAGCAGCCTGGGCGTGGGAGTCAGCTATGGCTACACCTTC.

The rearrangement uses TRBV11-3 and TRBJ1-1; weak D call: TRBD1 (5 bases). CDR1 and CDR2 from the germline V gene are SGHNT and YENEEA. The CDR3 covers 13 residues. Trimming stripped 0 bases from V and 6 bases from J, with 8 bases between. The CDR3 DNA sequence: TGTGCCAGCAGCTTAGATCGGGGCGCTGAAGCTTTCTTT. The encoded protein is CASSLDRGAEAFF.

The table lists this clone with a count of one. V is TRBV7-9 and J is TRBJ1-1, with D hard to call. CDR3 length: 14 residues. The ends were cut back, 3 bases at V and 0 bases at J, with 8 bases in the middle. Germline CDR1 reads SEHNR; CDR2 reads FQNEAQ (reference sequence). CDR3 amino acids: CASSFRPLNTEAFF. DNA of the CDR3: TGTGCCAGCAGCTTCAGACCGTTGAACACTGAAGCTTTCTTT.

A single count supports this clone. The chain carries TRBV5-1 and TRBJ1-1; possibly TRBD1 for D (6 bases). V was cut by 6 bases and J by 3 bases, with 15 bases left in between. The CDR3 runs 14 residues. The germline CDR1 and CDR2 sequences are SGHRS and YFSETQ. CDR3 loop: CASKGGALDTEAFF. The CDR3 nucleotides read TGCGCCAGCAAGGGGGGGGCGCTGGACACTGAAGCTTTCTTT. Together with reference TRBV5-1 and TRBJ1-1, the CDR3 gives the full variable domain: KAGVTQTPRYLIKTRGQQVTLSCSPISGHRSVSWYQQTPGQGLQFLFEYFSETQRNKGNFPGRFSGRQFSNSRSEMNVSTLELGDSALYLCASKGGALDTEAFFGQGTRLTVV.

The genes are TRBV4-2 and TRBJ1-4; TRBD1 agrees at 8 bases. Germline CDR1 and CDR2: LGHNA and YNFKEQ. V was clipped by 6 bases and J by 2 bases; unmatched bases: 2. The CDR3 runs 14 residues. The CDR3 nucleotides are TGTGCCAGCAGTAGGACAGGGACTAATGAAAAACTGTTTTTT. Amino acid sequence: CASSRTGTNEKLFF.

J is TRBJ2-5 and V is TRBV7-9, with D perhaps matching TRBD1 (5 bases). V gave up 2 bases and J gave up 2 bases, with 9 bases separating them. The CDR3 is 14 amino acids. The germline V gene has CDR1 SEHNR and CDR2 FQNEAQ (reference sequence). In nucleotides, the CDR3 is TGTGCCAGCAGCTTACCGCCAGGGCAAGAGACCCAGTACTTC. Translated: CASSLPPGQETQYF. Variable domain in full (rest from reference TRBV7-9 and TRBJ2-5): DTGVSQNPRHKITKRGQNVTFRCDPISEHNRLYWYRQTLGQGPEFLTYFQNEAQLEKSRLLSDRFSAERPKGSFSTLEIQRTEQGDSAMYLCASSLPPGQETQYFGPGTRLLVL.

The chain employs TRBV2 and TRBJ2-2; 8 positions agree with TRBD2. Germline V CDR1 and CDR2: SNHLY, FYNNEI. With 6 bases clipped from V and 4 bases from J, the junction kept 7 bases outside the gene matches. This CDR3 region has 15 residues. CDR3 loop: CASSTSGRGTGELFF. The CDR3 nucleotides are TGTGCCAGCAGCACTAGCGGACGGGGCACCGGGGAGCTGTTTTTT.

The genes are TRBV15 and TRBJ1-5; the D gene is possibly TRBD1 (6 bases). The CDR3 has 20 residues. The V end lost 0 bases, the J end lost 4 bases, and 25 bases lay between the germline ends. Germline V gene lookup returns CDR1 LNHNV and CDR2 YYDKDF (reference sequence). CDR3 loop: CATSRDPLWTERIRNQPQHF. Written as DNA, the CDR3 is TGTGCCACCAGCAGAGACCCATTATGGACAGAGAGGATCCGAAATCAGCCCCAGCATTTT.

For this clone: Other DNA sequences in the same sample also yield this CDR3. The chain couples TRBV19 to TRBJ1-5; D is possibly TRBD1 (6 bases). The CDR3 covers 14 residues. V lost 3 bases, J lost 6 bases, and 12 bases lay in between. Per germline, CDR1 LNHDA and CDR2 SQIVND (reference sequence). In DNA, the CDR3 is TGTGCCAGTAGTATTGGGGGAGGGGGTCAGCCCCAGCATTTT. Translation gives CASSIGGGGQPQHF.

The chain has TRBV2 and TRBJ2-7; 13 positions agree with TRBD2. With 11 bases clipped from V and 4 bases from J, the junction kept 5 bases outside the gene matches. The CDR3 sequence is 13 residues long. The germline CDR1 and CDR2 sequences are SNHLY and FYNNEI. The DNA for the CDR3 is TGTGCCGGTAGGACTAGCGGGAGTTACGAGCAGTACTTC. Protein: CAGRTSGSYEQYF.

This chain connects TRBV7-2 to TRBJ2-7, with 10 bases that match TRBD2. Germline CDR1 and CDR2: SGHTA and FQGNSA. The ends lost 8 bases at V and 2 bases at J; junction bases unmatched: 6. The CDR3 is 14 residues long. CDR3 nucleotide sequence: TGTGCCAGCGCGAGGACTAGCGGAACCTACGAGCAGTACTTC. Its translation is CASARTSGTYEQYF.

There are a few counts of this clone. V and J are TRBV12-5 and TRBJ1-1; D not resolved. V shed 7 bases and J shed 4 bases, with 10 bases lying between them. Germline CDR1 and CDR2: LGHNT and FRNRAP. This CDR3 comprises 12 residues. The DNA for the CDR3 is TGTGCTAGTGCACTCGGCGGCACTGAAGCTTTCTTT. Its translation is CASALGGTEAFF.

The J gene is TRBJ2-7, the V gene TRBV27; 7 nucleotides align to TRBD2. The CDR3 has 18 amino acids. Germline V gene data show CDR1 as MNHEY and CDR2 as SMNVEV (reference sequence). V lost 5 bases to trimming and J lost 3 bases; unmatched junction nucleotides: 19. The chain's CDR3 is CASSTTTPSRGTIYEQYF. The CDR3, as DNA: TGTGCCAGCAGTACAACGACCCCCTCGCGGGGGACCATCTACGAGCAGTACTTC.

The J gene is TRBJ2-1, the V gene TRBV9; D uncertain. The CDR3 sequence is 15 residues long. Germline V gene lookup returns CDR1 SGDLS and CDR2 YYNGEE. V was shortened by 1 base and J by 10 bases, with 18 bases between the two germline ends. CDR3: CASSVRSYELSEQFF. CDR3 DNA: TGTGCCAGCAGCGTACGCAGCTATGAACTAAGCGAGCAGTTCTTC.

This clone was found a few times. J is TRBJ2-7 and V is TRBV4-1; D uncertain. Trimming took 2 bases from V and 0 from J, leaving 11 bases between them. The germline V gene has CDR1 MGHRA and CDR2 YSYEKL. This CDR3 is 15 amino acids long. The CDR3 coding sequence is TGCGCCAGCAGCCAATCGTTCCCCGCCTCCTACGAGCAGTACTTC. Its protein product is CASSQSFPASYEQYF.

The V and J genes are TRBV9 and TRBJ1-1; D uncertain. CDR1 SGDLS and CDR2 YYNGEE come from the germline V gene. V lost 4 bases and J lost 0, with 13 bases in between. This CDR3 is 15 amino acids long. DNA of the CDR3: TGTGCCAGCAGCCCAGAGGGCGCCTTGAACACTGAAGCTTTCTTT. Translation: CASSPEGALNTEAFF. Supplemented by reference TRBV9 and TRBJ1-1, the full variable domain reads DSGVTQTPKHLITATGQRVTLRCSPRSGDLSVYWYQQSLDQGLQFLIQYYNGEERAKGNILERFSAQQFPDLHSELNLSSLELGDSALYFCASSPEGALNTEAFFGQGTRLTVV.

This chain joins TRBV18 and TRBJ2-7, with TRBD2 as a possible D gene (5 bases). The length of the CDR3 is 13 residues. V was trimmed by 4 bases and J by 4 bases, leaving 11 bases between them. The germline gives CDR1 KGHSH, CDR2 LQKENI. CDR3: CASSQVGVYEQYF. DNA for the CDR3: TGTGCCAGCTCACAGGTCGGGGTATACGAGCAGTACTTC.

This chain connects TRBV29-1 to TRBJ2-7, with D possibly being TRBD2 (5 bases). The CDR3 length is 12 residues. Germline assignment: CDR1 SQVTM and CDR2 ANQGSEA. V lost 7 bases and J 4 bases, leaving 14 bases between the germline ends. DNA for the CDR3: TGCAGCGCATCATCGTGGGAGTACGAGCAGTACTTC. Its protein is CSASSWEYEQYF.

This rearrangement joins TRBV6-1 to TRBJ2-3; 10 bases align to TRBD1. J lost 6 bases, V lost 6 bases, and 6 bases had no gene match. The CDR3 consists of 14 residues. Germline V gene data show CDR1 as MNHNS and CDR2 as SASEGT. In nucleotides, the CDR3 is TGTGCCAGCAGGCCGGGACAGGGGAGCGATACGCAGTATTTT. It yields the protein CASRPGQGSDTQYF.

V usage is TRBV6-5 and J usage is TRBJ1-2, with a possible D match to TRBD1 (5 bases). Per the germline V gene, CDR1 is MNHEY and CDR2 is SVGAGI. CDR3 length equals 15 residues. Trimming stripped 5 bases from V and 2 bases from J, with 15 bases between. The chain's CDR3 is CASSPQGRYNYGYTF. CDR3 nucleotide sequence: TGTGCCAGCAGTCCGCAGGGACGCTACAACTATGGCTACACCTTC.

The chain links TRBV15 to TRBJ1-6; TRBD1 agrees at 9 bases. Germline-derived CDR1 and CDR2 are LNHNV and YYDKDF (reference sequence). Losses at the gene ends were 5 bases for V and 4 bases for J; bases not matched to a gene: 6. This CDR3 is 16 amino acids long. The DNA of the CDR3 is TGTGCCACCAGCTCCCGGACAGGGGCTTATAATTCACCCCTCCACTTT. Translation: CATSSRTGAYNSPLHF.

The V and J genes are TRBV5-1 and TRBJ1-4; 7 bases align to TRBD1. Unmatched junction bases numbered 14, after V lost 4 bases and J lost 8 bases. CDR1 is SGHRS and CDR2 is YFSETQ in the germline V gene. CDR3 length: 16 residues. CDR3 residues: CASSPGGGTVPEKLFF. In nucleotides, the CDR3 is TGCGCCAGCAGCCCGGGGGGCGGGACAGTACCAGAAAAACTGTTTTTT.

The chain combines TRBV19 with TRBJ1-5; D is unresolved. V gave up 3 bases and J gave up 2 bases, with 11 bases separating them. This CDR3 has 15 amino acids. CDR1 LNHDA and CDR2 SQIVND come from the germline V gene (reference sequence). CDR3 bases: TGTGCCAGTAGTATTGCGAGAACGGGCAATCAGCCCCAGCATTTT. Translation gives CASSIARTGNQPQHF.

This clone was recorded only once. The V call is TRBV5-4, the J call TRBJ1-3, with D uncertain. The CDR3 totals 16 residues. Germline CDR1 and CDR2: SGHNT and YYREEE (reference sequence). Trimming removed 2 bases at V and 0 bases at J, with 12 bases between. CDR3 nucleotides: TGTGCCAGCAGCTTAGGTGCTGTAAGCTCTGGAAACACCATATATTTT. This sequence encodes CASSLGAVSSGNTIYF.

In its sample, this clone was seen once. The chain uses TRBV2 and TRBJ2-7; D gene uncertain. CDR1 is SNHLY, CDR2 FYNNEI, per germline. The CDR3 is made up of 14 amino acids. Trimming removed 7 bases from V and 0 bases from J, with 13 bases in between. In nucleotides, the CDR3 is TGTGCCAGCATTTTGACGGTTAGCTCCTACGAGCAGTACTTC. Translated, it gives CASILTVSSYEQYF. Using reference TRBV2 and TRBJ2-7 for the parts outside the CDR3, the full variable domain is EPEVTQTPSHQVTQMGQEVILRCVPISNHLYFYWYRQILGQKVEFLVSFYNNEISEKSEIFDDQFSVERPDGSNFTLKIRSTKLEDSAMYFCASILTVSSYEQYFGPGTRLTVT.

The chain has TRBV7-9 and TRBJ1-6; possible D gene TRBD1, 5 bases. CDR3 length: 14 amino acids. The germline V gene has CDR1 SEHNR and CDR2 FQNEAQ (reference sequence). The V and J ends lost 7 bases and 7 bases respectively, with 14 bases between them. The CDR3 loop is CASNSGQKNSPLHF. The CDR3 region has the DNA TGTGCCAGCAACTCGGGGCAGAAAAATTCACCCCTCCACTTT.

In DNA, the CDR3 is TGTGCCAGCAGCTGGGCCTATAGGGGCTACGAGCAGTACTTC. Its translation is CASSWAYRGYEQYF. The gene calls are TRBV21-1 and TRBJ2-7; TRBD1 is the table's D call and was not checked against the DNA. TRBV21-1 is classified as a pseudogene. The CDR3 consists of 14 residues.

This sequence joins TRBV25-1 and TRBJ1-2; 8 nucleotides match TRBD1. J was trimmed by 0 bases and V by 4 bases; bases with no gene match: 10. The CDR3 totals 17 residues. Germline-derived CDR1 and CDR2 are MGHDK and SYGVNS. This chain's CDR3 is CASSGSGTGRANYGYTF. CDR3 bases: TGTGCCAGCAGTGGATCCGGGACAGGTCGAGCTAACTATGGCTACACCTTC.

The gene calls are TRBV19 and TRBJ2-5; D is possibly TRBD1 (6 bases). Per the germline V gene, CDR1 is LNHDA and CDR2 is SQIVND (reference sequence). With 4 bases removed from V and 0 bases from J, the gap between germline ends came to 18 bases. CDR3 length: 17 amino acids. The CDR3 coding sequence is TGTGCCAGTAGTAAGGGACACCCGGGACCGTACCAAGAGACCCAGTACTTC. This gives the protein CASSKGHPGPYQETQYF.

This CDR3 is CASSVGGEQFF. CDR3 nucleotides: TGTGCCAGCAGCGTAGGCGGTGAGCAGTTCTTC. The V and J genes are TRBV9 and TRBJ2-1; D call uncertain. Germline-derived CDR1 and CDR2 are SGDLS and YYNGEE. With 0 bases removed from V and 9 bases from J, the gap between germline ends came to 4 bases. CDR3 length: 11 residues.